These 20 T cell receptor beta chains share one sample of origin, sequenced in a study of shared clonotypes between healthy human individuals. Sequencing used immunoSEQ multiplex PCR; TCRdb keeps in-frame clones, though not all of them. The data show around 600,000 clones, approximately 95% seen once. Naive CD8 cells lacked CD45RO, underwent positive selection for CCR7 and left out terminally differentiated effector memory CD45RA+ cells. The sample comprised naive CD8+ T cells sorted from blood. The origin of the receptors is a woman aged 25-40 years in good health.

The chain links TRBV2 to TRBJ2-7; a possible D gene is TRBD2 (5 bases). V shed 0 bases and J shed 2 bases, with 8 bases lying between them. The V gene's germline CDR1 is SNHLY and CDR2 FYNNEI. The CDR3 loop spans 14 amino acids. CDR3 DNA sequence: TGTGCCAGCAGTGAAGCGGGAGTCCCCTACGAGCAGTACTTC. Translated, it gives CASSEAGVPYEQYF.

This sequence joins TRBV19 and TRBJ2-1; 7 positions agree with TRBD2. In germline, CDR1 is LNHDA, CDR2 SQIVND (reference sequence). CDR3 length equals 17 residues. V shed 3 bases, J shed 1 base, and the junction held 9 bases outside the gene matches. CDR3 DNA: TGTGCCAGTAGTATTTTGCTAGCGGAGAAGTCCTACAATGAGCAGTTCTTC. Amino acids: CASSILLAEKSYNEQFF.

This chain links TRBV27 with TRBJ1-2; D unresolved. V lost 5 bases, J lost 4 bases, and 8 bases lay in between. The length of the CDR3 is 12 residues. CDR1 is MNHEY, CDR2 SMNVEV, per germline (reference sequence). The CDR3 protein is CASSPNGYGYTF. CDR3 bases: TGTGCCAGCAGTCCCAATGGCTATGGCTACACCTTC.

This chain uses TRBV19 with TRBJ1-5; a possible D gene is TRBD1 (5 bases). V was pared by 1 base and J by 3 bases, with 13 bases between. Germline V gene lookup returns CDR1 LNHDA and CDR2 SQIVND (reference sequence). This CDR3 has 16 residues. The CDR3 is CASSIGQGPDNQPQHF. The CDR3 coding sequence is TGTGCCAGTAGTATAGGGCAGGGCCCTGACAATCAGCCCCAGCATTTT.

The CDR3: CASSLGTSGAVGELFF. The CDR3 nucleotides read TGTGCCAGCAGTTTAGGGACTAGCGGGGCGGTCGGGGAGCTGTTTTTT. The genes are TRBV27 and TRBJ2-2, with 13 bases lining up with TRBD2. Germline CDR1 is MNHEY and CDR2 is SMNVEV (reference sequence). Losses at the gene ends were 2 bases for V and 7 bases for J; bases not matched to a gene: 4. The CDR3 is 16 residues long.

The chain uses TRBV15 and TRBJ1-5; D may be TRBD1 (5 bases). V lost 1 base to trimming and J lost 2 bases, with 9 bases between them. Germline assignment: CDR1 LNHNV and CDR2 YYDKDF (reference sequence). CDR3 length equals 15 residues. The CDR3 coding sequence is TGTGCCACCAGCAGAGTGCAGGGCGGCAATCAGCCCCAGCATTTT. Translating it yields CATSRVQGGNQPQHF.

V and J are TRBV6-1 and TRBJ2-3; tentative D call: TRBD2 (5 bases). The CDR3 extends over 15 amino acids. V was clipped by 7 bases and J by 6 bases, with 20 bases between them. CDR1 and CDR2 from the germline V gene are MNHNS and SASEGT. DNA of the CDR3: TGTGCCAGCATTCCAGCTGGGCCCCGGAGGGATACGCAGTATTTT. Translation: CASIPAGPRRDTQYF.

The gene calls are TRBV28 and TRBJ2-7, with D tentatively TRBD1 (6 bases). The CDR3 sequence is 16 residues long. Looked up from germline, CDR1 is MDHEN and CDR2 is SYDVKM. With 2 bases removed from V and 0 bases from J, the gap between germline ends came to 14 bases. The CDR3 nucleotides are TGTGCCAGCAGTTTAGGAAACAGGGCTTCCTCCTACGAGCAGTACTTC. Encoded protein: CASSLGNRASSYEQYF.

The CDR3 DNA reads TGTGCCAGCAACCTAGCGGGAGGGCCTGGCGGGGAGCTGTTTTTT. It codes for CASNLAGGPGGELFF. The chain is built from TRBV2 and TRBJ2-2; TRBD2 aligns across 12 bases. The CDR3 runs to 15 residues. After removal of 7 bases from V and 7 bases from J, the junction contained 7 bases not matched to a gene. Germline-derived CDR1 and CDR2 are SNHLY and FYNNEI.

The chain employs TRBV2 and TRBJ2-1, with 8 positions matching TRBD2. This CDR3 is 16 amino acids long. Trimming removed 7 bases from V and 5 bases from J; junction bases left unmatched: 13. CDR1 is SNHLY, CDR2 FYNNEI, per germline. As DNA, the CDR3 is TGTGCCAGCACCCCAGGGCGGGGGGCGTCTAACAATGAGCAGTTCTTC. This gives the protein CASTPGRGASNNEQFF.

The rearrangement joins TRBV30 to TRBJ1-6; a possible D gene is TRBD1 (5 bases). This CDR3 comprises 14 residues. The V and J ends lost 0 bases and 10 bases respectively, with 13 bases between them. Looked up from germline, CDR1 is GTSNPN and CDR2 is SVGIG (reference sequence). CDR3 region: CAWSVPGEQSPLHF. CDR3 nucleotide sequence: TGTGCCTGGAGTGTACCGGGGGAACAATCACCCCTCCACTTT.

This sequence joins TRBV7-9 and TRBJ2-6; 8 bases are shared with TRBD1. The V gene's germline CDR1 is SEHNR and CDR2 FQNEAQ (reference sequence). J lost 2 bases, V lost 7 bases, and 16 bases had no gene match. This CDR3 contains 19 residues. The CDR3 DNA reads as TGTGCCAGCATCGAGGGACAGGCTGAATTCCGAGCTGGGGCCAACGTCCTGACTTTC. It is translated as CASIEGQAEFRAGANVLTF.

This chain joins TRBV27 and TRBJ2-5; D gene ambiguous. The germline gives CDR1 MNHEY, CDR2 SMNVEV (reference sequence). This CDR3 region has 14 residues. V lost 6 bases, J lost 4 bases, and 15 bases lay in between. The CDR3, as DNA: TGTGCCAGCAGGCCTCTCGAGGAGCGAGAGACCCAGTACTTC. It specifies CASRPLEERETQYF.

This chain uses TRBV13 with TRBJ2-5, with D possibly being TRBD2 (5 bases). CDR1 and CDR2 from the germline V gene are PRHDT and FYEKMQ (reference sequence). V lost 4 bases, J lost 7 bases, and 19 bases lay in between. CDR3 length: 15 residues. In nucleotides, the CDR3 is TGTGCCAGCAGCTCCTCTCTTGAGGGCCTGGTGACCCAGTACTTC. Amino acids: CASSSSLEGLVTQYF.

The V call is TRBV28, the J call TRBJ1-1; maybe TRBD1 (6 bases). V was shortened by 2 bases and J by 7 bases, with 11 bases between the two germline ends. This CDR3 has 13 amino acids. Per germline, CDR1 MDHEN and CDR2 SYDVKM. The CDR3 nucleotides are TGTGCCAGCAGTTTACGGACAGCTTTTGAAGCTTTCTTT. Amino acid sequence: CASSLRTAFEAFF.

This sequence joins TRBV5-1 and TRBJ2-3; possibly TRBD1 for D (5 bases). The V gene's germline CDR1 is SGHRS and CDR2 YFSETQ. The CDR3 runs 15 residues. Deletions cut 0 bases from V and 2 bases from J, with 10 bases between. CDR3 residues: CASSLDRPATDTQYF. DNA of the CDR3: TGCGCCAGCAGCTTGGACAGGCCGGCCACAGATACGCAGTATTTT.

V usage is TRBV27 and J usage is TRBJ2-1, with 7 bases fitting TRBD1. The CDR3 extends over 13 amino acids. After removal of 2 bases from V and 7 bases from J, the junction contained 2 bases not matched to a gene. Germline CDR1 MNHEY, CDR2 SMNVEV (reference sequence). CDR3 nucleotides: TGTGCCAGCAGTTTAGGGACAGCAAATGAGCAGTTCTTC. As protein: CASSLGTANEQFF.

This clone was counted a few times. The chain joins TRBV7-8 to TRBJ2-7; D remains unclear. The CDR3 runs to 12 residues. CDR1 SGHVS and CDR2 FQNEAQ come from the germline V gene. Trimming shortened V by 5 bases and J by 4 bases, and 9 bases separated the two germline ends. The DNA of the CDR3 is TGTGCCAGCAGCGCATCATTATACGAGCAGTACTTC. It encodes CASSASLYEQYF.

The chain uses TRBV2 and TRBJ2-7; weak D call: TRBD2 (5 bases). In germline, CDR1 is SNHLY, CDR2 FYNNEI. V lost 2 bases, J lost 4 bases, and 15 bases lay in between. The CDR3 is 15 residues long. The CDR3 DNA is TGTGCCAGCAGTGAATCAACGGGAAGCCTTTACGAGCAGTACTTC. It specifies CASSESTGSLYEQYF.

This chain connects TRBV9 to TRBJ2-1, with 16 bases identical to TRBD2. The ends lost 4 bases at V and 7 bases at J; junction bases unmatched: 20. CDR1 and CDR2 from the germline V gene are SGDLS and YYNGEE. The CDR3 has 21 amino acids. For the CDR3, the DNA is TGTGCCAGCAGCCCCAGGACAGATACCGGGACTAGCGGGAGGGCCGGGAATGAGCAGTTCTTC. It yields the protein CASSPRTDTGTSGRAGNEQFF. The whole variable domain, filled in from reference TRBV9 and TRBJ2-1, reads DSGVTQTPKHLITATGQRVTLRCSPRSGDLSVYWYQQSLDQGLQFLIQYYNGEERAKGNILERFSAQQFPDLHSELNLSSLELGDSALYFCASSPRTDTGTSGRAGNEQFFGPGTRLTVL.